At least ten counts were recorded for the clone carrying this TCR beta chain. With 5 bases removed from V and 7 bases from J, the gap between germline ends came to 18 bases. This CDR3 spans 15 amino acids. From germline, CDR1 is MNHEY and CDR2 SMNVEV (reference sequence). TCRdb analysed the RT-PCR reads with MiXCR anew, one entry per CDR3 protein. The table includes 550,000 to 750,000 distinct CDR3 sequences, approximately 14% detected once. The V call is TRBV27, the J call TRBJ2-1; TRBD2 might be the D (5 bases). The source of this sequence is a female donor in good health, serving as a healthy control. The specimen was memory CD4+ T cells from blood. CDR3 region: CASSLPGAAENEQFF. The CDR3 DNA follows: TGTGCCAGCAGTCTGCCCGGAGCGGCGGAGAATGAGCAGTTCTTC.